What follows are 3 T cell receptor beta chains derived from one specimen sequenced in a study of T cells in women clearing cervical HPV infection. Some clones are missing from TCRdb's copy, which holds only in-frame ones; the method was immunoSEQ multiplex PCR. The sample yields around 39,000 clones, of which the top ten take up 5.8%. Input material: blood buffy coat. All receptors derive from a woman between 18 and 69 years old with a cervical HPV16 infection that either progressed to CIN3+ or cleared (not recorded which).

As to this clone: The CDR3 extends 3 residues past the end of the read, so its final part is completed from the germline J gene. J is TRBJ2-6 and V is TRBV2, with D uncertain. Germline CDR1 and CDR2: SNHLY and FYNNEI. This CDR3 is built from 15 residues. V lost 3 bases to trimming and J lost 0 bases, with 6 bases between them. The sequenced part of the CDR3 DNA is TGTGCCAGCAGTGACAGAGACTCTGGGGCCAACGTC. Its translation is CASSDRDSGANV. The complete CDR3 protein is CASSDRDSGANVLTF.

The sequenced part of the CDR3 DNA is TGCGCCAGCTGTGCGGACAGGACGACCGGGGAG. Its protein is CASCADRTTGE. The whole CDR3 sequence reads CASCADRTTGELFF. The genes are TRBV10-1 and TRBJ2-2, with 7 bases identical to TRBD1. The read ends 3 residues early relative to the CDR3; the germline J gene fills the gap. V shed 8 bases, J shed 5 bases, and the junction held 8 bases outside the gene matches. The CDR3 covers 14 residues. Germline CDR1 reads WNHNN; CDR2 reads SYGVQD (reference sequence).

About this clone: The read ends 3 residues before the CDR3 terminus; that terminus is restored from the germline J gene. The chain recombines TRBV5-6 with TRBJ2-7; perhaps TRBD1 as D (6 bases). This CDR3 is built from 13 residues. Trimming removed 2 bases at V and 1 base at J, with 7 bases between. The germline V gene encodes CDR1 SGHDT and CDR2 YYEEEE. The part of the CDR3 DNA that was read is TGTGCCAGCAGCTTCGGACAGTCCTACGAG. Translated, it gives CASSFGQSYE. In full, the CDR3 is CASSFGQSYEQYF.